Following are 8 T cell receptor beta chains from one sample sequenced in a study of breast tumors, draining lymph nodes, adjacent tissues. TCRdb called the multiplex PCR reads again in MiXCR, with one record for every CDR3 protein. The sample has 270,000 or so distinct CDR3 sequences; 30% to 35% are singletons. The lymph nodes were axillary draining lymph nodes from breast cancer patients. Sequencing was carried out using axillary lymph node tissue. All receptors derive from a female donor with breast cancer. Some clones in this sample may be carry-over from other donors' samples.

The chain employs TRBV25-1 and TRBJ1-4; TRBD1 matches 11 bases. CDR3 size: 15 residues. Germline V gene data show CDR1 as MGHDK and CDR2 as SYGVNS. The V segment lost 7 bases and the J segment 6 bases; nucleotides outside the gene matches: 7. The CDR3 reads CASTPRTGGDEKLFF. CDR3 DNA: TGTGCCAGCACCCCGAGGACAGGGGGCGATGAAAAACTGTTTTTT.

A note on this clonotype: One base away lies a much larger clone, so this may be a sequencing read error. The CDR3 nucleotides are TGTGCCATCAGTGTCCTAGCGGGTGGGGCCTACGAGCAGTACTTC. Translation: CAISVLAGGAYEQYF. This sequence joins TRBV10-3 and TRBJ2-7; 8 bases map to TRBD2. This CDR3 is built from 15 residues. The V gene's germline CDR1 is ENHRY and CDR2 SYGVKD. The J segment lost 2 bases and the V segment lost 4 bases, leaving 7 bases of the junction unmatched.

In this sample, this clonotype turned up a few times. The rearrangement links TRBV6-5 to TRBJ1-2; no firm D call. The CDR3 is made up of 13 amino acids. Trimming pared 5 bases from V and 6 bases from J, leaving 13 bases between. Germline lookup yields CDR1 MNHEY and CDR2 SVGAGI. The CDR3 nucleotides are TGTGCCAGCAGTCACGCGGGTCGGGATGGCTACACCTTC. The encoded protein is CASSHAGRDGYTF.

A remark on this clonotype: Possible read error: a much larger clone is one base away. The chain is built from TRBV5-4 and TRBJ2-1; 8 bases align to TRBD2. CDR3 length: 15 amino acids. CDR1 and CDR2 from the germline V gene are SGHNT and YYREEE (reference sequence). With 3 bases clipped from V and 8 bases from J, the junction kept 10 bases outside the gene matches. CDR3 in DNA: TGTGCCAGCAGCTCCGGGACTAGAGCGCTCTATGAGCAGTTCTTC. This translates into CASSSGTRALYEQFF.

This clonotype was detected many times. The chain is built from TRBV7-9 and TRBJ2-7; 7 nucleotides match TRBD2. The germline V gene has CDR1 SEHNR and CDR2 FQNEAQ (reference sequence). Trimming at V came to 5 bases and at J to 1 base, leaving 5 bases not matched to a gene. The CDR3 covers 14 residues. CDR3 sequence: CASSHRGVSYEQYF. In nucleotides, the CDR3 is TGTGCCAGCAGCCACCGGGGGGTATCCTACGAGCAGTACTTC.

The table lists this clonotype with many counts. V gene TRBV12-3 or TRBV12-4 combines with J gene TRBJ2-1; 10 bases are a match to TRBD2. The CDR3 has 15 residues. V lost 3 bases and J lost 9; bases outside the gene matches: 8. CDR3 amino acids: CASSFTSGIQSEQFF. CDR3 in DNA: TGTGCCAGCAGTTTCACTAGCGGGATTCAAAGTGAGCAGTTCTTC.

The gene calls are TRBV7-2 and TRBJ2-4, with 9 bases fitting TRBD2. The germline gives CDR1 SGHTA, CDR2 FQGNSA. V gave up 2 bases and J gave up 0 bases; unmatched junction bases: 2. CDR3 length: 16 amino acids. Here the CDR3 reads CASSLLAGVAKNIQYF. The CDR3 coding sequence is TGTGCCAGCAGCTTATTAGCGGGAGTAGCCAAAAACATTCAGTACTTC.

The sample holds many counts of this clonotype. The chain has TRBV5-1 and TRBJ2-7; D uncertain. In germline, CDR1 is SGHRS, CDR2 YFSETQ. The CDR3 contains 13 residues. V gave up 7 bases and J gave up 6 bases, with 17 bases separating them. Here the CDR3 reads CASSMNLGVEQYF. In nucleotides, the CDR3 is TGCGCCAGCTCTATGAACTTGGGTGTCGAGCAGTACTTC.